This T cell receptor beta chain is drawn from a study of shared clonotypes between healthy human individuals. Study information: Two women and a few men aged 18 to 49 made up the donors.

Measured with immunoSEQ multiplex PCR; TCRdb has only the in-frame clones, and not every one. This sample has 400,000 to 600,000 clones, with about 75% found just once. Per the germline V gene, CDR1 is MNHEY and CDR2 is SMNVEV (reference sequence). V was cut by 5 bases and J by 7 bases, with 17 bases left in between. The CDR3 has 15 residues. The study used 83 million or so PBMCs per unsorted sample for genomic DNA. This clonotype was sampled from a woman in her thirties or forties in good health. Some clones in this sample may be carry-over from other donors' samples. The sequenced material came from PBMCs. The genes are TRBV27 and TRBJ2-2; a weak D match, TRBD2 (5 bases). The chain's CDR3 is CASSPTRVPIGELFF. CDR3 nucleotides: TGTGCCAGCAGTCCCACTAGGGTTCCCATCGGGGAGCTGTTTTTT.